The text below deals with one T cell receptor beta chain. Its specificity is not known. No DNA is given; TCRdb re-called the 5' RACE reads and lists each CDR3 protein once. Recorded here are 250,000 to 300,000 distinct CDR3 sequences; the top ten clones represent around 4%. These data are taken from a study of T cells expressing NK-cell markers. Study-wide results and limits: Six donors carried dominant NKG2C+ clonotypes that made up roughly 1.0-7.5% of their CD8+ T cells. One observes that, in several donors, these clonotypes were also the leading ones within the CD3+CD56-NKG2C+ fraction.

This CDR3 region has 16 residues. Germline CDR1 is SGHRS and CDR2 is YFSETQ. Sequenced input: blood T cells: a sorted CD56 or NKG2C T cell subset, CD4+ or CD8+ T cells, or bulk PBMC T cells (not recorded which). This clonotype was sampled from a woman between 18 and 70 years old in good health. J is TRBJ1-6 and V is TRBV5-1. This CDR3 reads CASSFDRSSYNSPLHF.